The T cell receptor beta chain described here comes from a study of cytomegalovirus exposure and HLA in healthy donors. On this clone itself: Its specificity is unknown.

Germline CDR1 SGHDT, CDR2 YYEEEE. The CDR3 consists of 13 residues. V was clipped by 8 bases and J by 6 bases, with 12 bases between them. Study observations and caveats: Most TCR sequences were rare, but some public TCRs occurred in many donors.

Both 60 Vbeta primers and 13 Jbeta primers went into the PCR. Sequencing used immunoSEQ multiplex PCR; TCRdb keeps in-frame clones, though not all of them. The table lists 200,000 to 250,000 clones, about three quarters of them singletons, with 15% to 17% in the top ten. The TCR comes from a man aged 35 to 55 in good health and CMV-seronegative. Sequences were obtained from PBMCs. This chain joins TRBV5-6 and TRBJ1-6; possible D gene TRBD1, 5 bases. CDR3 protein: CASSGTLNSPLHF. In DNA, the CDR3 is TGTGCCAGTTCAGGGACTCTTAATTCACCCCTCCACTTT.